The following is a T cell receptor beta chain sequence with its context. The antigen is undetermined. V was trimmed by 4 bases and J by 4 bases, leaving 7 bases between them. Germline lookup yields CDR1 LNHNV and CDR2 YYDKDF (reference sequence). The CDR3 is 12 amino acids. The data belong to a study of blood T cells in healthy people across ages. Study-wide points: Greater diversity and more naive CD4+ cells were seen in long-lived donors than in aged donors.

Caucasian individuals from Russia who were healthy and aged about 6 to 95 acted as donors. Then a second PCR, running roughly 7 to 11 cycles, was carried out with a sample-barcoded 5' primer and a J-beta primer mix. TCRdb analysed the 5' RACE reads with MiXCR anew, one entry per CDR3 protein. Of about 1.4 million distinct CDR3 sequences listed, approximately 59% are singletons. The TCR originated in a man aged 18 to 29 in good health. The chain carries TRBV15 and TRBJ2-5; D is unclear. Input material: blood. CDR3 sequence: CATSTFRETQYF. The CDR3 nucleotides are TGTGCCACCAGCACCTTCCGAGAGACCCAGTACTTC.